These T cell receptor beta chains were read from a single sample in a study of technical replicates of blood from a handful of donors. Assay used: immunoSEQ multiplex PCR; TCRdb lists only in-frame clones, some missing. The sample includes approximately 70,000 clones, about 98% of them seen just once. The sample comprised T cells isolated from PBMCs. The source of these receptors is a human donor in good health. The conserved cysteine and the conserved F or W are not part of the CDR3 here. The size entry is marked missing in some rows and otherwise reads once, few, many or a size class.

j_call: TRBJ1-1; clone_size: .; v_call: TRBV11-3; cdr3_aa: ASSFTFNTEAF
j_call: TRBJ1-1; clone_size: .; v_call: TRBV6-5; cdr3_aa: ASSYGPYTEAF
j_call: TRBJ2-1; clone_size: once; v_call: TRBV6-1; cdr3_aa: ASKLAGGAREQF
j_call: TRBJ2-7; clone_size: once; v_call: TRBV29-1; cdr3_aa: SARSSYEQY
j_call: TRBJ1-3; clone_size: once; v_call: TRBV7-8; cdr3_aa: ASSSSRVPGNTIY
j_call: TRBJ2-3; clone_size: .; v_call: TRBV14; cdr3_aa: ASSQTGLAGVQY
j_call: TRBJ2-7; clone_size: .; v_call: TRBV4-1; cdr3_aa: ASSQDRGDSYEQY
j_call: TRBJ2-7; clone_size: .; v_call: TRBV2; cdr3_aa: ASKGLAEYEQY
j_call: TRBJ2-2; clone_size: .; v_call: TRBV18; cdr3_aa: ASSPRGGANTGELF
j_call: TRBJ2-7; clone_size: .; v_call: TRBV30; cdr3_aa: ASLVRGQSSYEQY
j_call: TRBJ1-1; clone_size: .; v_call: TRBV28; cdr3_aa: ASCRGGGTEAF
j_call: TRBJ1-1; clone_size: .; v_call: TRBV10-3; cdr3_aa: AIRQRDGAEAF
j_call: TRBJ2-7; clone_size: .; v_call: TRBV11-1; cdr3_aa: ASSLAYRGGSYEQY
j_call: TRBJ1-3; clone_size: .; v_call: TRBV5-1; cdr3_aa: ASSLGGSGNTIY
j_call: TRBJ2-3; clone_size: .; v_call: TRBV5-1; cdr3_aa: ASSYDQGDTQY
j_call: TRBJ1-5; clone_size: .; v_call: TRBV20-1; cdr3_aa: SARIGQPQH
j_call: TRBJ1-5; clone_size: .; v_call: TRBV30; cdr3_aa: AWSWRNQPQH
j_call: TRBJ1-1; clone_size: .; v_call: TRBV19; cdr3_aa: ASSIGRTEAF
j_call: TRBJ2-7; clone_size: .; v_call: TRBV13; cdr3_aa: ASSPRQGPQPYEQY
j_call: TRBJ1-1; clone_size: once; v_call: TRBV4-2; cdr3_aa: ASSLGTAQGVVAF
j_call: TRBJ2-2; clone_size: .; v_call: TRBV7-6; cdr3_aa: ASSLSSASVNTGELF
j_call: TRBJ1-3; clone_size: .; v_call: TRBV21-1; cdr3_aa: ASTPSGPGNTIY
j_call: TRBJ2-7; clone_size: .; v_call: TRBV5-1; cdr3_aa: ASSLASGSSYEQY
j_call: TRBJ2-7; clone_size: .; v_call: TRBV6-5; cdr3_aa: ASSFPVEQY
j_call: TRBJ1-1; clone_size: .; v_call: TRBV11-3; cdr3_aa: ASRFLDSGEAF
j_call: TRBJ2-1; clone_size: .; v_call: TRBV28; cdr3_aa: ASSLGGSSYNEQF
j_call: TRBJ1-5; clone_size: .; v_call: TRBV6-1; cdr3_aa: ASRANQPQH
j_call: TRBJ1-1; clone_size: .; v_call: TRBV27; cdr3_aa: ASSLTGRFTEAF
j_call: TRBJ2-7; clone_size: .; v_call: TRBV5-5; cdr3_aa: ASSLDVQGYEQY
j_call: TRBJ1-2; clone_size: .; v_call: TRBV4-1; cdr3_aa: ASSQVAVLDGYT
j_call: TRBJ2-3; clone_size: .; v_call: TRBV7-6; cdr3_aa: ASSSDFHGDTQY
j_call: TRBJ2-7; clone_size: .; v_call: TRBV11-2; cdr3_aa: ASSLLGREVYEQY
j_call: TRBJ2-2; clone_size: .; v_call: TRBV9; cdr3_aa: ASSPRLAGNTGELF
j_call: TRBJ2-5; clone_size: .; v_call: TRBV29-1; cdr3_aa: SVRLAGYQETQY
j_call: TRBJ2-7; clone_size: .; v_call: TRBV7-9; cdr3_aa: ASSEPAGDVY
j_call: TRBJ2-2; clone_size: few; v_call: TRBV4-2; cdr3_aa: ASSQAGGNTGELF
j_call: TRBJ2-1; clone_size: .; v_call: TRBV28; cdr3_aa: ASAPAGGSNEQF
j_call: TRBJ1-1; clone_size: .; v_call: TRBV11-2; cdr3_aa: ASSHTWTEEAF
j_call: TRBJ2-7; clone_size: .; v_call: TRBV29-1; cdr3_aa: SFLLAGEQY
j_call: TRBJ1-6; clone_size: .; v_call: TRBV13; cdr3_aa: ASSRQNNDNSPLH
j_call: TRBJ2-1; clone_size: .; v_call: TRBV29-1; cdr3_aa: SVESWGLSYNEQF
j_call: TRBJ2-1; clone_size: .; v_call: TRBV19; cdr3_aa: ASSIPRQVQRRLYNEQF
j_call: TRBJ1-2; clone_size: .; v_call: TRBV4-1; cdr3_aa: ASSQTIPGQVLANYGYT
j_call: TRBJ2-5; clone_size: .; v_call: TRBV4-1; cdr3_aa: ASSQGDGSETQY
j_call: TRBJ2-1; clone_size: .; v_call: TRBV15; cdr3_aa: ATSREVAGFEQF
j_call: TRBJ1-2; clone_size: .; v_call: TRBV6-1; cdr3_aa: ASIRTGTRTDGYT
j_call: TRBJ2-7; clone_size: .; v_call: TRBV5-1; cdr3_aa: ASSSPAGYEQY
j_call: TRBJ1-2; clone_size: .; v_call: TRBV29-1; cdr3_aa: SVGRGDYGYT